Listed below are T cell receptor beta chains from one sample, sequenced in a study of circulating CD8 cells and anti-PD-1 response in melanoma. TCRdb reprocessed the reads via MiXCR and lists one record per CDR3 protein. This sample yields 500 to 550 distinct CDR3 sequences, of which roughly 6.5% are seen a single time; 25% to 30% belongs to the top ten. Sequencing used CD8+ T cells from PBMCs, obtained at baseline or after one month of anti-PD-1 therapy (not recorded which). These TCRs come from a human donor with melanoma. The CDR3 runs from the conserved cysteine through the conserved F or W.

>TRBV7-2|TRBJ2-7
CASSFQGYEQYF
>TRBV28|TRBJ2-7
CASSFLADLSYEQYF
>TRBV19|TRBJ2-7
CASSMTPGSYEQYF
>TRBV5-5|TRBJ2-7
CASSLVGWTGGGEQYF
>TRBV6-6|TRBJ2-7
CASSYVGEGLSEQYF
>TRBV25-1|TRBJ2-6
CASSPGANVLTF
>TRBV19|TRBJ2-4
CASRDSLGNIQYF
>TRBV19|TRBJ2-3
CASSMDRSSTDTQYF
>TRBV19|TRBJ1-1
CASSIQQGGNTEAFF
>TRBV7-9|TRBJ2-7
CASSEGLEGYEQYF
>TRBV6-6|TRBJ2-5
CASSVASLRGGETQYF
>TRBV2|TRBJ1-4
CASTGDTSTNEKLFF
>TRBV28|TRBJ2-3
CASSQHLQGISTDTQYF
>TRBV27|TRBJ2-7
CASSSQGSGLRREYF
>TRBV20-1|TRBJ2-7
CSARDHASLSYEQYF
>TRBV19|TRBJ2-2
CASSTLDTTTGELFF
>TRBV2|TRBJ1-4
CASTKDTSTNEKLFF
>TRBV29-1|TRBJ2-1
CSTSGVQGHPYEQFF
>TRBV4-1|TRBJ2-7
CASSQVQLAGAYEQYF
>TRBV2|TRBJ2-3
CASSEESTDTQYF
>TRBV7-2|TRBJ2-7
CASSRLGPTYMEFYEQYF
>TRBV11-2|TRBJ2-4
CACSLGWDYTNIQYF
>TRBV27|TRBJ2-5
CASRGIEETQYF
>TRBV9|TRBJ2-7
CASSVVSGLAGEQYF
>TRBV5-6|TRBJ2-3
CASSLVRGLGTSQDTQYF
>TRBV20-1|TRBJ1-1
CSARDRDSYMNTEAFF